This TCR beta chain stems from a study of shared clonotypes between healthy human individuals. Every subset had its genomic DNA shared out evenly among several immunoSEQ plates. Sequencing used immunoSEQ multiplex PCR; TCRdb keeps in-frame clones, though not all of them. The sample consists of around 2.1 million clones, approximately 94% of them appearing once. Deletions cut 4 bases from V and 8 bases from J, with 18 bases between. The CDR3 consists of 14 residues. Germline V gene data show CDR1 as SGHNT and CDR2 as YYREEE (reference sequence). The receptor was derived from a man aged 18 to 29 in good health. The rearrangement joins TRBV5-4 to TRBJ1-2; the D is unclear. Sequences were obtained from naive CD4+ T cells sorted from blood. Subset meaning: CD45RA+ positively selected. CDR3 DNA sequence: TGTGCCAGCAGCCGAGGCGGGGTCAGCGGCGGCTACACCTTC. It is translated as CASSRGGVSGGYTF.